This T cell receptor (beta chain) comes out of a study of CD8 T cells in ankylosing spondylitis. Researchers built TCR beta libraries using quantitative 5'-RACE with molecular barcodes. MiXCR, applied by TCRdb to the 5' RACE reads, yields one record per CDR3 protein. The sample shows under 850,000 distinct CDR3 sequences, about 20% of them seen only once. Study conclusions and caveats: Among TCR beta sequences, a motif of several highly homologous variants appeared characteristic of ankylosing spondylitis blood. From matched ankylosing spondylitis synovial fluid, disease-linked clones were reportedly recovered at significantly enriched levels. There were earlier reports of some motif variants in reactive arthritis synovial fluid and blood.

CDR3 length: 15 amino acids. Germline CDR1 reads GTSNPN; CDR2 reads SVGIG (reference sequence). J was trimmed by 4 bases and V by 3 bases; bases with no gene match: 6. In this sample, this clonotype turned up a few times. Antigen specificity is unknown. This TCR derives from a male donor with ankylosing spondylitis. Sequencing used blood, either unsorted or a sorted T cell fraction (not recorded which). The rearrangement uses TRBV30 and TRBJ1-5; 10 nucleotides match TRBD1. CDR3 sequence: CAWRPGQGGNQPQHF. For the CDR3, the DNA is TGTGCCTGGAGGCCCGGACAGGGGGGGAATCAGCCCCAGCATTTT.